Following are 23 T cell receptor beta chains from one sample sequenced in a study of blood T cell repertoires in COVID-19. Here immunoSEQ multiplex PCR was the method, and the copy in TCRdb shows in-frame clones only, minus some. The profile shows some 48,000 clones, around nine tenths of them singletons. Sequencing was done on a sample of peripheral blood. These receptors came from a man in his 70s with active COVID-19.

This rearrangement joins TRBV30 to TRBJ2-2; 7 bases line up with TRBD1. CDR3 length: 15 residues. J was trimmed by 1 base and V by 0 bases; bases with no gene match: 2. Germline CDR1 GTSNPN, CDR2 SVGIG (reference sequence). The CDR3 DNA follows: TGTGCCTGGAGTGTTCGGACAGGGAACACCGGGGAGCTGTTTTTT. Protein: CAWSVRTGNTGELFF.

This chain joins TRBV21-1 and TRBJ2-1; TRBD1, the table's D call, lacks a check against the DNA. TRBV21-1 is given as a pseudogene. The CDR3 totals 16 residues. CDR3 sequence reads: CASSPYPGQGANEQFF. Here the CDR3 DNA reads TGTGCCAGCAGCCCCTACCCGGGACAGGGGGCAAATGAGCAGTTCTTC.

The CDR3 DNA is TGTGCCAGCAGCCAAGCAGGCACGCGTTCACCCCTCCACTTT. It codes for CASSQAGTRSPLHF. This sequence joins TRBV14 and TRBJ1-6, with D unresolved. The CDR3 sequence is 14 residues long. Germline assignment: CDR1 SGHDN and CDR2 FVKESK. With 1 base removed from V and 9 bases from J, the gap between germline ends came to 10 bases.

This rearrangement joins TRBV30 to TRBJ1-2; a possible D gene is TRBD1 (6 bases). The ends were cut back, 5 bases at V and 4 bases at J, with 23 bases in the middle. The CDR3 extends over 16 amino acids. Per the germline V gene, CDR1 is GTSNPN and CDR2 is SVGIG (reference sequence). The CDR3 spells CAWVRGAFPRGYGYTF. CDR3 coding DNA: TGTGCCTGGGTCCGGGGGGCATTCCCCCGGGGCTATGGCTACACCTTC. The whole variable domain, remainder taken from reference TRBV30 and TRBJ1-2, is SQTIHQWPATLVQPVGSPLSLECTVEGTSNPNLYWYRQAAGRGLQLLFYSVGIGQISSEVPQNLSASRPQDRQFILSSKKLLLSDSGFYLCAWVRGAFPRGYGYTFGSGTRLTVV.

This sequence joins TRBV19 and TRBJ1-2; 7 bases agree with TRBD1. Looked up from germline, CDR1 is LNHDA and CDR2 is SQIVND (reference sequence). This CDR3 comprises 15 residues. Unmatched junction bases numbered 7, after V lost 6 bases and J lost 0 bases. CDR3 sequence: CASRKGTEPNYGYTF. Here the CDR3 DNA reads TGTGCCAGTAGGAAGGGGACAGAGCCTAACTATGGCTACACCTTC.

The CDR3 reads CASSFGLGYEQYF. CDR3 DNA: TGTGCCAGCAGCTTTGGACTGGGCTACGAGCAGTACTTC. This chain uses TRBV7-2 with TRBJ2-7, with D possibly being TRBD2 (5 bases). The germline V and J ends were trimmed by 3 bases and 3 bases, with 9 bases remaining between them. This CDR3 spans 13 amino acids. Germline V gives CDR1 SGHTA, CDR2 FQGNSA.

The chain couples TRBV13 to TRBJ2-5; 7 bases map to TRBD1. J gave up 2 bases and V 6 bases, and 6 bases lay outside the gene matches. The CDR3 sequence is 14 residues long. CDR1 PRHDT and CDR2 FYEKMQ come from the germline V gene (reference sequence). The CDR3 loop reads CASSPGDRQETQYF. For the CDR3, the DNA is TGTGCCAGCAGTCCCGGGGACAGACAAGAGACCCAGTACTTC.

V is TRBV6-4 and J is TRBJ2-3, with 8 nucleotides matching TRBD2. The CDR3 extends over 15 amino acids. Germline V gene data show CDR1 as MRHNA and CDR2 as SNTAGT. The V gene end was trimmed by 6 bases and the J gene end by 0 bases; junction bases not matched to a gene: 5. The CDR3 coding sequence is TGTGCCAGCAGGGAACTAGCGGTTAGCACAGATACGCAGTATTTT. Residues: CASRELAVSTDTQYF.

V and J are TRBV5-8 and TRBJ1-5, with 9 bases matching TRBD1. Losses at the gene ends were 4 bases for V and 7 bases for J; bases not matched to a gene: 9. The germline V gene has CDR1 SGHTS and CDR2 YDEGEE. The CDR3 covers 15 residues. The CDR3 is CASSMGQGLRQPQHF. CDR3 DNA sequence: TGTGCCAGCAGCATGGGACAGGGACTGCGCCAGCCCCAGCATTTT. The variable domain in full, with the rest retrieved from reference TRBV5-8 and TRBJ1-5, is EAGVTQSPTHLIKTRGQQATLRCSPISGHTSVYWYQQALGLGLQFLLWYDEGEERNRGNFPPRFSGRQFPNYSSELNVNALELEDSALYLCASSMGQGLRQPQHFGDGTRLSIL.

The chain employs TRBV7-9 and TRBJ1-1, with D uncertain. With 7 bases removed from V and 1 base from J, the gap between germline ends came to 13 bases. This CDR3 contains 14 residues. Looked up from germline, CDR1 is SEHNR and CDR2 is FQNEAQ (reference sequence). The CDR3 protein is CASTHGRENTEAFF. The CDR3 nucleotides read TGTGCCAGCACCCACGGGAGGGAGAACACTGAAGCTTTCTTT.

The CDR3 loop reads CASSFRQGGPSGNTIYF. The CDR3, as DNA: TGTGCCAGCAGCTTCCGACAGGGGGGCCCCTCTGGAAACACCATATATTTT. The chain has TRBV7-2 and TRBJ1-3; TRBD1 matches 9 bases. J lost 0 bases, V lost 3 bases, and 6 bases had no gene match. Germline CDR1 SGHTA, CDR2 FQGNSA. This CDR3 comprises 17 residues.

The rearrangement joins TRBV7-8 to TRBJ2-4; 7 bases agree with TRBD1. The germline CDR1 and CDR2 sequences are SGHVS and FQNEAQ. The V segment lost 3 bases and the J segment 8 bases; nucleotides outside the gene matches: 13. CDR3 length: 16 amino acids. The CDR3 loop is CASSLPSDRRWDIQYF. In DNA form, the CDR3 reads TGTGCCAGCAGCTTGCCCTCGGACAGGAGGTGGGACATTCAGTACTTC.

The chain has TRBV7-2 and TRBJ2-5; 11 nucleotides line up with TRBD2. The CDR3 contains 16 residues. Germline-derived CDR1 and CDR2 are SGHTA and FQGNSA. V shed 5 bases, J shed 0 bases, and the junction held 5 bases outside the gene matches. CDR3 amino acids: CASSQLAGAHQETQYF. CDR3 nucleotide sequence: TGTGCCAGCAGCCAACTAGCGGGGGCACACCAAGAGACCCAGTACTTC.

The genes are TRBV6-5 and TRBJ2-2; 8 bases match TRBD2. Trimming at V came to 6 bases and at J to 7 bases, leaving 10 bases not matched to a gene. The germline CDR1 and CDR2 sequences are MNHEY and SVGAGI. This CDR3 spans 15 amino acids. The CDR3 DNA is TGTGCCAGCAGGCCTCCGGGACTAGAGGGCGGGGAGCTGTTTTTT. Protein sequence: CASRPPGLEGGELFF.

The chain employs TRBV7-9 and TRBJ2-3, with 13 bases matching TRBD2. J was trimmed by 5 bases and V by 6 bases; bases with no gene match: 8. The CDR3 sequence is 16 residues long. Germline CDR1 reads SEHNR; CDR2 reads FQNEAQ (reference sequence). This CDR3 reads CASRSRTSGSRDTQYF. CDR3 bases: TGTGCCAGCAGGTCCAGGACTAGCGGGAGTAGAGATACGCAGTATTTT.

The gene calls are TRBV20-1 and TRBJ2-7; D is possibly TRBD2 (6 bases). Germline CDR1 is DFQATT and CDR2 is SNEGSKA (reference sequence). The CDR3 contains 14 residues. Trimming took 3 bases from V and 3 from J, leaving 15 bases between them. The chain's CDR3 is CSASGGKGRYEQYF. For the CDR3, the DNA is TGCAGTGCTAGTGGCGGGAAGGGCCGCTACGAGCAGTACTTC.

The chain recombines TRBV28 with TRBJ1-5, with a tentative D call TRBD1 (5 bases). The CDR3 spans 15 residues. V was shortened by 6 bases and J by 4 bases, with 16 bases between the two germline ends. Germline V CDR1 and CDR2: MDHEN, SYDVKM. The CDR3 DNA reads TGTGCCAGCAGCCAAATGGGGCGTAAGAATCAGCCCCAGCATTTT. Translated: CASSQMGRKNQPQHF.

The V call is TRBV5-1, the J call TRBJ2-7; maybe TRBD2 (5 bases). Germline V gene sequence: CDR1 SGHRS, CDR2 YFSETQ. This CDR3 is 14 amino acids long. Deletions cut 2 bases from V and 1 base from J, with 10 bases between. CDR3 bases: TGCGCCAGCAGCTTACGGGAAGAGTCCTACGAGCAGTACTTC. As protein: CASSLREESYEQYF.

V and J are TRBV12-3 or TRBV12-4 and TRBJ1-2, with no clear D. This CDR3 spans 13 amino acids. V gave up 1 base and J gave up 8 bases, with 11 bases separating them. CDR3 sequence reads: CASSLGASQGYTF. The CDR3 coding sequence is TGTGCCAGCAGTTTAGGGGCAAGTCAGGGCTACACCTTC.

The table lists this clone with a few counts. This CDR3 reads CASSQNRHAYEQYF. CDR3 bases: TGTGCCAGCAGCCAGAACAGGCACGCCTACGAGCAGTACTTC. The chain links TRBV3-1 (or the pseudogene TRBV3-2) to TRBJ2-7, with D perhaps TRBD1 (5 bases). CDR1 is LGHDT and CDR2 is YNNKEL in the germline V gene (reference sequence). The V end lost 3 bases, the J end lost 2 bases, and 11 bases lay between the germline ends. CDR3 length equals 14 residues.

This clone was observed a single time. The rearrangement links TRBV28 to TRBJ1-2, with 7 bases aligning to TRBD1. The CDR3 is 15 amino acids. After removal of 3 bases from V and 8 bases from J, the junction contained 12 bases not matched to a gene. Per the germline V gene, CDR1 is MDHEN and CDR2 is SYDVKM. The CDR3 nucleotides are TGTGCCAGCAGTTTCGTCCCCAGACAGGGCGAGGGCTACACCTTC. It encodes CASSFVPRQGEGYTF.

V and J are TRBV11-3 and TRBJ1-1; 7 bases fit TRBD1. Losses at the gene ends were 5 bases for V and 5 bases for J; bases not matched to a gene: 2. This CDR3 is 12 amino acids long. The germline V gene has CDR1 SGHNT and CDR2 YENEEA. Here the CDR3 reads CASSQGQTEAFF. The CDR3 coding sequence is TGTGCCAGCAGCCAGGGACAGACTGAAGCTTTCTTT.

The chain joins TRBV12-3 or TRBV12-4 to TRBJ1-6; D call uncertain. V lost 7 bases to trimming and J lost 7 bases, with 11 bases between them. The CDR3 extends over 13 amino acids. This CDR3 is CASTPRPNSPLHF. The CDR3 nucleotides read TGTGCCAGCACCCCCCGTCCGAATTCACCCCTCCACTTT.